The sample holds one count of the clone carrying this T cell receptor (beta chain). Preparation of the TCRbeta library used unique molecular identifiers. TCRdb analysed the PCR reads with MiXCR anew, one entry per CDR3 protein. In the table there are just under 550,000 distinct CDR3 sequences, around 18% of which are singletons. This specimen comes from a study of T-cell reconstitution after alpha-beta-depleted transplantation in children. The junction had 6 bases not matched to a gene; V was cut back by 1 base and J by 7 bases. This CDR3 spans 16 amino acids. CDR1 is SEHNR, CDR2 FQNEAQ, per germline (reference sequence).

This specimen was PBMCs from the stem cell graft donor, taken from the stem cell graft. The clonotype comes from a human donor who donated a stem cell graft to a child with acute lymphoblastic leukemia. This chain uses TRBV7-9 with TRBJ1-5; 11 bases line up with TRBD1. CDR3 protein: CASSLGAGQGEQPQHF. Here the CDR3 DNA reads TGTGCCAGCAGCTTAGGGGCGGGACAGGGGGAGCAGCCCCAGCATTTT.